These T cell receptor beta chains were read from a single sample in a study of patients and donors after allogeneic stem cell transplantation. TCRdb processed the RT-PCR reads anew with MiXCR; each CDR3 protein has one entry. Here the sample spans about a million distinct CDR3 sequences, about a sixth being singletons. Specimen: blood, either unsorted or a sorted T cell fraction (not recorded which). The receptor set was obtained from a human donor who was either an allogeneic HSCT recipient or a stem cell or donor lymphocyte infusion donor (not recorded which). It is not recorded whose cells these are; they may come from a transplant donor. CDR3s include the opening cysteine and the closing phenylalanine or tryptophan. The D gene is left open where the match is weak. Size values are once, few and many counts, or a class for expanded clones, and some rows have none.

d_call | j_call | clone_size | v_call | cdr3_nt | cdr3_aa
. | TRBJ2-1 | . | TRBV2 | TGTGCCAGCAGTGGGGGTAGGGACCGCGAGTTCTTC | CASSGGRDREFF
. | TRBJ1-1 | . | TRBV11-2 | TGTGCCAGCAGCGCCCATCCTGCTTTCTTT | CASSAHPAFF
TRBD1 | TRBJ1-2 | . | TRBV20-1 | TGCAGTGCATCGGGGACAGGGGGCCATGGCTACACCTTC | CSASGTGGHGYTF
. | TRBJ2-2 | few | TRBV12-3/TRBV12-4 | TGTGCCAGCGGACCCGGGGAGCTGTTTTTT | CASGPGELFF
. | TRBJ2-7 | . | TRBV6-6 | TGTGCCAGCACCGACTATACTTACGAGCAGTACTTC | CASTDYTYEQYF
. | TRBJ2-7 | . | TRBV11-2 | TGTGCCAGCAGCAACGAACAGGAGCAGTACTTC | CASSNEQEQYF
. | TRBJ2-7 | few | TRBV12-3/TRBV12-4 | TGTGCCAGCAGTTTGTATGACAGGGAGGGCGAGCAGTACTTC | CASSLYDREGEQYF
TRBD2 | TRBJ2-1 | few | TRBV4-1 | TGCGCCAGCAGCCAAGATCGAGGACTAGCGGAGAACAATGAGCAGTTCTTC | CASSQDRGLAENNEQFF
. | TRBJ2-2 | many | TRBV5-1 | TGCGCCAGCAGCCTTCGGACGGAAGCGAACACCGGGGAGCTGTTTTTT | CASSLRTEANTGELFF
. | TRBJ1-2 | . | TRBV5-6 | TGTGCCAGCAGCCCGGTTGGAGGAGGACGCAACTATGGCTACACCTTC | CASSPVGGGRNYGYTF
. | TRBJ2-4 | few | TRBV11-3 | TGTGCCAGCAGCTTCAGCATAGCCAAAAACATTCAGTACTTC | CASSFSIAKNIQYF
TRBD1 | TRBJ1-1 | . | TRBV6-4 | TGTGCCAGCAGTCCCTCAGCAGGGGGGAACACTGAAGCTTTCTTT | CASSPSAGGNTEAFF
. | TRBJ1-2 | . | TRBV7-2 | TGTGCCAGCAGTCAGGGGACCGAGGTGTGGGGCTACACCTTC | CASSQGTEVWGYTF
. | TRBJ2-5 | few | TRBV27 | TGTGCCAGCGGCGGCTGGGCTCCCGGCTCAGAGACCCAGTACTTC | CASGGWAPGSETQYF
. | TRBJ2-1 | few | TRBV5-1 | TGCGCCAGCAGTTTTGACTTTCTATCTGAGCAGTTCTTC | CASSFDFLSEQFF
TRBD1 | TRBJ2-3 | few | TRBV5-5 | TGTGCCAGCAGATTTGACAGGGATCGTCTAGGGGATACGCAGTATTTT | CASRFDRDRLGDTQYF
TRBD1 | TRBJ2-6 | . | TRBV10-3 | TGTGCCATCAGCACCCCCCAACTGGACAGGGTGCCCCACCGCGGGGCCAACGTCCTGACTTTC | CAISTPQLDRVPHRGANVLTF
TRBD1 | TRBJ1-1 | . | TRBV5-5 | TGTGCCAGCAGCTTGGAAAAGGGGCACCCAGGGGGCACTGAAGCTTTCTTT | CASSLEKGHPGGTEAFF
. | TRBJ2-7 | few | TRBV9 | TGTGCCAGCAGCGCATCCTTTAAGGACATTCTTGGGGAGCAGTACTTC | CASSASFKDILGEQYF
. | TRBJ2-2 | few | TRBV9 | TGTGCCAGCAGCGTAGCTAGGGCTAGCCACGACGGGGAGCTGTTTTTT | CASSVARASHDGELFF
. | TRBJ2-1 | . | TRBV29-1 | TGCAGCGTACCTCGTGGCGCGGAAGTTAGGAATGAGCAGTTCTTC | CSVPRGAEVRNEQFF
. | TRBJ1-5 | . | TRBV10-3 | TGTGCCATCAGTGAGGGCAGCCTCAATCAGCCCCAGCATTTT | CAISEGSLNQPQHF
. | TRBJ1-2 | few | TRBV6-6 | TGTGCCAGCACTAGACAGGCGCAGAATGGCTACACCTTC | CASTRQAQNGYTF
. | TRBJ2-7 | few | TRBV30 | TGTGCCTGGGAGCCGCGAACCAGGGAGGATTACTACTACGAGCAGTACTTC | CAWEPRTREDYYYEQYF
. | TRBJ2-5 | few | TRBV20-1 | TGCAGTGCAAACCGGGACAAAGAAGAGACCCAGTACTTC | CSANRDKEETQYF
. | TRBJ1-2 | . | TRBV7-6 | TGTGCCAGCAGCCCGGGGGACGGCTCCCTTAACTATGGCTACACCTTC | CASSPGDGSLNYGYTF
. | TRBJ2-7 | . | TRBV27 | TGTGCCAGCAGTTCCGATTCGGACTCCTCCTACGAGCAGTACTTC | CASSSDSDSSYEQYF
TRBD2 | TRBJ2-1 | . | TRBV20-1 | TGCAGTGCTAGATTCCGGCTAGCGGGTCAAAATGAGCAGTTCTTC | CSARFRLAGQNEQFF
. | TRBJ1-3 | . | TRBV5-1 | TGCGCCAGCAGCTCCAGCAGGGACCTCTCTGGAAACACCATATATTTT | CASSSSRDLSGNTIYF
TRBD2 | TRBJ2-3 | . | TRBV2 | TGTGCCAGCAGAAAAGGACTAGCGAGCACAGATACGCAGTATTTT | CASRKGLASTDTQYF
. | TRBJ1-5 | many | TRBV12-3/TRBV12-4 | TGTGCCAGCAGTCTAGGCAAAAGCAATCAGCCCCAGCATTTT | CASSLGKSNQPQHF
. | TRBJ1-1 | many | TRBV4-3 | TGCGCCAGCAGCCAAAGACGGGGCACTGAAGCTTTCTTT | CASSQRRGTEAFF
TRBD2 | TRBJ2-1 | . | TRBV7-9 | TGTGCCAGCAGCTTAACCACGTTCGGGGGGAACGAGCAGTTCTTC | CASSLTTFGGNEQFF
TRBD2 | TRBJ2-3 | . | TRBV9 | TGTGCCAGCAGCGTAGACCTTTTAGCGGGGAACACAGATACGCAGTATTTT | CASSVDLLAGNTDTQYF
. | TRBJ2-1 | once | TRBV14 | TGTGCCAGCAGTTCAAGAGGTGGTACTCGCTATCACAATGAGCAGTTCTTC | CASSSRGGTRYHNEQFF